One and the same sample provided the 4 T cell receptor beta chains below, sequenced in a study of T cells in Graves' hyperthyroidism and ophthalmopathy. Template material for amplifying TCR beta CDR3 regions consisted of RNA transcripts. First-round RT-PCR of the TCR CDR3 relied on the HTBI primer set. TCRdb re-called the multiplex PCR reads through MiXCR, storing one row per CDR3 protein. The profile shows more than 500,000 distinct CDR3 sequences, 35% to 55% of them singletons. Input material: peripheral blood or thyroid tissue (not recorded which). These receptors all come from an adult woman with Graves' disease, either hyperthyroidism or ophthalmopathy (not recorded which).

The chain links TRBV24-1 to TRBJ2-6; a possible D gene is TRBD2 (6 bases). Germline V lookup: CDR1 KGHDR, CDR2 SFDVKD. This CDR3 has 16 residues. The ends were cut back, 3 bases at V and 1 base at J, with 9 bases in the middle. The CDR3 reads CATSDVGGSGANVLTF. The CDR3 region has the DNA TGTGCCACCAGTGATGTAGGAGGGTCTGGGGCCAACGTCCTGACTTTC.

The chain employs TRBV10-3 and TRBJ2-5, with 7 bases matching TRBD2. Germline V gene data show CDR1 as ENHRY and CDR2 as SYGVKD. Trimming took 4 bases from V and 9 from J; bases not matched to a gene: 14. The CDR3 length is 15 residues. The CDR3 loop reads CAISVQGGVNQPQYF. The DNA of the CDR3 is TGTGCCATCAGTGTTCAGGGAGGGGTCAATCAGCCCCAGTACTTC.

This clonotype has at least ten counts. The rearrangement joins TRBV11-2 to TRBJ1-2, with a tentative D call TRBD1 (6 bases). V was trimmed by 4 bases and J by 8 bases, leaving 14 bases between them. The CDR3 is 13 amino acids. Germline values: CDR1 SGHAT, CDR2 FQNNGV. CDR3 loop: CASSSDRRGGYTF. Written as DNA, the CDR3 is TGTGCCAGCAGCTCCGACAGGCGTGGAGGCTACACCTTC.

Many counts were recorded for this clonotype. This chain links TRBV25-1 with TRBJ2-2, with D perhaps matching TRBD2 (5 bases). The CDR3 has 16 amino acids. Germline CDR1 and CDR2: MGHDK and SYGVNS. The V and J ends lost 3 bases and 0 bases respectively, with 11 bases between them. The CDR3, as DNA: TGTGCCAGCAGTGAGTTGTTTAGCGCGAACACCGGGGAGCTGTTTTTT. This codes for CASSELFSANTGELFF.